This T cell receptor (beta chain) was sequenced for a study of blood T cell repertoires in COVID-19. Per the original data handling: Reference gene primer amplification gave estimated nucleated cell counts. The protocol was immunoSEQ multiplex PCR, while the TCRdb copy is restricted to in-frame clones and leaves out a portion. V, J and clone size derive from that table, while D and trimming were established from the DNA sequence. The table has about 200,000 clones, roughly 86% seen once; the top ten hold 4.5% to 6%. The germline CDR1 and CDR2 sequences are SNHLY and FYNNEI. There are 15 residues in the CDR3. V was pared by 7 bases and J by 0 bases, with 13 bases between.

The V call is TRBV2, the J call TRBJ2-4, with a tentative D call TRBD2 (6 bases). This receptor was obtained from a woman in her 70s with active or convalescent COVID-19. The sequenced material came from peripheral blood. CDR3 loop: CASTGGDLAKNIQYF. The DNA for the CDR3 is TGTGCCAGCACCGGGGGAGATCTAGCCAAAAACATTCAGTACTTC.